This T cell receptor beta chain was identified during a study of T cells in women clearing cervical HPV infection (dated by TCRdb to between 2017 and 2018). Study-level background: The cases were 25 women with histologically confirmed HPV16-related CIN3 or worse, and 2 of these cases were invasive cancers. As quality controls, five blinded duplicates were added to each group, bringing the total to 60 or so samples made up of 50 or so participants and ten or so replicates. The parent cohort enrolled 10,049 women aged 18 or older in Guanacaste, Costa Rica, in about 1993 to 1994 and followed the women for around seven years. Among cases, blood sampling occurred a median of 149 days after lesion detection, with an interquartile range of roughly 85 to 200 days. Median age was approximately 30 years in cases versus roughly 37 in controls, and baseline characteristics did not differ significantly. The 20 to 25 controls were women who cleared a single incident HPV16 infection within 12 months without developing precancer or cancer. Cases and controls were matched on year of sample collection and on age within five years. Because only a few women had HLA typing data, the possibility that HLA type acted as a confounder could not be ruled out. This exploratory proof-of-principle case-control study, nested within the Guanacaste HPV Natural History Study in Costa Rica, compared TCR repertoires among women with different cervical HPV16 outcomes. Blood from cases was collected at the visit at which the lesion was first identified, whereas blood from controls was collected once infection was no longer detected.

Turning to this clone: The target of this receptor is not known. Germline is not matched at one junction end, which may reflect a read error. The read stops 3 residues short of the end of the CDR3; the missing end is completed from the germline J gene.

Every participant had a single incident cervical HPV16 infection, and women with prevalent HPV16 infections were excluded. Cervical HPV DNA was detected by MY09/MY11 PCR and genotyped by dot-blot hybridization. Fifteen mL of heparinized blood was centrifuged, after which the buffy coat was aliquoted, frozen at -30 degrees C, and then stored at -80 degrees C. QIAGEN kits were used to extract genomic DNA from the buffy coat specimens. The immunoSEQ assay used multiplex PCR to amplify TCR beta CDR3 regions from an average of roughly 1,200 ng of genomic DNA per sample. The assay corrected primer bias using a complete synthetic TCR repertoire to establish an amplification baseline. Amplicons were sequenced on the Illumina platform. The authors' analysis ran thus. Sequences were error-corrected by clustering with frequency ratios and a modified nearest-neighbor algorithm, then analyzed in the immunoSEQ Analyzer with IMGT gene definitions. At each rarefaction depth, TCR richness and evenness were averaged across 20 rarefaction repeats, and any sample with fewer sequences than the depth was left out. V, D and J gene relative abundances were compared between groups with Wilcoxon rank sum tests, applying FDR correction. In the blinded duplicates, the intraclass correlation was approximately 96% for TCR richness and averaged about 80% across 65 to 85 gene segments. TCRdb re-hosts the immuneACCESS table, in-frame sequences only. Its copies lack some clones; in the studies checked, an unresolved V gene accounts for under half of them, and the cause for the rest is not known. D and trimming come from the DNA, and the V and J calls and clone size come from that table. The table for this sample lists some 26,000 clones. Jointly, the top ten make up roughly 4% of the sample.

The paper as a whole reports these results and caveats: Cases were distinguished from controls with an estimated AUC of roughly 0.81 by random forest classifiers combining richness and V gene abundances. The cross-sectional design could not show whether associations preceded infection or resulted from it; effector/memory subsets and HPV-specific T cells were not isolated. CIN3+ cases had significantly higher TCR repertoire richness than controls across sequencing depths, but evenness did not differ between the groups. Cases had lower TRBV6-7 relative abundance than controls (approximately 0.1% versus 0.16%; Bonferroni P = 0.0008). Because T-cell numbers per sample were unknown, differences in richness could reflect varying T-cell content rather than repertoire biology.

Including the terminal cysteine and phenylalanine, the CDR3 comprises 14 residues. Sequencing covers 33 bases of the CDR3, shown here with the frame starting at base 1. For CDR1 and CDR2, the germline V gene lists SNHLY and FYNNEI. The sample was blood buffy coat. The chain couples TRBV2 to TRBJ2-3; the D gene is possibly TRBD1 or TRBD2, with 6 bases matching each. This TCR was recovered from a woman between 18 and 75 years old with a cervical HPV16 infection that either progressed to CIN3+ or cleared (not recorded which). The CDR3 is CVSSGGTYQETQYF. The CDR3 DNA, read in part, is TGTGTCAGCAGTGGCGGGACATACCAAGAGACG.